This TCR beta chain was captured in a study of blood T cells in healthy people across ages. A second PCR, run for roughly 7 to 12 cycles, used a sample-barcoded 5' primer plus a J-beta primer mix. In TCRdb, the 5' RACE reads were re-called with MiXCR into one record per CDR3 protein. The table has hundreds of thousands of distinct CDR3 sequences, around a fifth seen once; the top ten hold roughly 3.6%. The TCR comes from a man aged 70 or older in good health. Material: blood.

In DNA, the CDR3 is TGTGCCAGCAGCCAAGTACCGGACTCTCACGAGCAGTACTTC. Protein product: CASSQVPDSHEQYF. The chain uses TRBV3-1 and TRBJ2-7; tentative D call: TRBD2 (5 bases). Trimming took off 1 base at V and 5 bases at J, with 12 bases between the two ends. CDR1 and CDR2 (germline): LGHDT, YNNKEL (reference sequence). This CDR3 is 14 amino acids long.